This TCR beta chain appears in the sequencing data of a study of post-analysis software for immune sequencing data. Study information: Included among the disease courses, which were recorded for the cohort, were relapsing-remitting, secondary progressive and progressive-relapsing multiple sclerosis.

Remarks on this clonotype: Its antigen is unknown.

This CDR3 is built from 13 residues. The V end was cut by 10 bases, the J end by 0 bases, with 11 bases between. Findings and caveats of the study: For normalized Chao1 diversity, multiple sclerosis patients scored significantly lower than controls did. Clustering by F measure revealed strong co-clustering among samples prepared together in one batch. A handful of TRBV segments were significantly more frequent in patients than in controls. TRBV5-6, TRBV5-1 and TRBV20-1 were among these segments.

TCR beta cDNA libraries included unique molecular identifiers. cDNA molecules numbering 400,000 to 550,000 came from roughly 0.93 to 9.6 million T cells. TCRdb re-called the PCR reads with MiXCR, one entry per CDR3 protein. The sample yields a few hundred thousand distinct CDR3 sequences, nearly 45% seen once. What was sequenced was blood. The chain links TRBV12-3 or TRBV12-4 to TRBJ2-3; D is undetermined. The TCR sequence derives from a girl under 18 with multiple sclerosis. CDR3 sequence reads: CATIGASTDTQYF. CDR3 in DNA: TGTGCCACAATCGGAGCGAGCACAGATACGCAGTATTTT.